Following are 12 T cell receptor beta chains from one sample sequenced in a study of CD8+ T cells in alopecia areata. Isolated RNA was reverse transcribed into cDNA used as the sequencing template. The repertoire was sequenced with immunoSEQ multiplex PCR; TCRdb's copy has only in-frame clones and lacks some. The data show approximately 210,000 clones, 60% seen once. Treatment given: oral pan-JAK inhibitor, 5-10 mg twice daily. The sample here was CD4+ T cells sorted from blood, taken at week 4, from a patient treated with tofacitinib. Every receptor here comes from a human donor with alopecia areata.

The rearrangement uses TRBV30 and TRBJ1-2; perhaps TRBD1 as D (5 bases). Germline-derived CDR1 and CDR2 are GTSNPN and SVGIG (reference sequence). V was shortened by 2 bases and J by 2 bases, with 9 bases between the two germline ends. The CDR3 loop spans 13 amino acids. The CDR3: CAWSHRRNYGYTF. The CDR3 DNA reads as TGTGCCTGGAGTCACAGGAGAAACTATGGCTACACCTTC. The full variable domain, in which reference TRBV30 and TRBJ1-2 provide the parts outside the CDR3, is SQTIHQWPATLVQPVGSPLSLECTVEGTSNPNLYWYRQAAGRGLQLLFYSVGIGQISSEVPQNLSASRPQDRQFILSSKKLLLSDSGFYLCAWSHRRNYGYTFGSGTRLTVV.

J is TRBJ2-7 and V is TRBV25-1, with TRBD1 matching 9 bases. The CDR3 contains 12 residues. V shed 4 bases and J 7 bases; nucleotides not matched to a gene: 2. Germline CDR1 and CDR2: MGHDK and SYGVNS. The CDR3 loop reads CASSGTGDEQYF. The DNA of the CDR3 is TGTGCCAGCAGTGGGACAGGGGATGAGCAGTACTTC.

The count of this clone is one. This sequence joins TRBV9 and TRBJ2-1, with D unresolved. The CDR3 has 13 residues. V was pared by 7 bases and J by 8 bases, with 16 bases between. Germline V gene data show CDR1 as SGDLS and CDR2 as YYNGEE. This chain's CDR3 is CASRRASRDEQFF. The CDR3 DNA follows: TGTGCCAGCCGACGTGCTTCTAGGGATGAGCAGTTCTTC. Using reference TRBV9 and TRBJ2-1 for the parts outside the CDR3, the full variable domain is DSGVTQTPKHLITATGQRVTLRCSPRSGDLSVYWYQQSLDQGLQFLIQYYNGEERAKGNILERFSAQQFPDLHSELNLSSLELGDSALYFCASRRASRDEQFFGPGTRLTVL.

CDR3 protein: CAWSGEGLSNQPQHF. The CDR3, as DNA: TGTGCCTGGAGCGGGGAGGGTCTAAGCAATCAGCCCCAGCATTTT. The chain couples TRBV30 to TRBJ1-5; no clear D gene. This CDR3 has 15 residues. CDR1 and CDR2 from the germline V gene are GTSNPN and SVGIG (reference sequence). Trimming pared 3 bases from V and 1 base from J, leaving 13 bases between.

The chain couples TRBV7-9 to TRBJ1-6, with D uncertain. The germline V gene encodes CDR1 SEHNR and CDR2 FQNEAQ (reference sequence). Trimming removed 1 base at V and 11 bases at J, with 15 bases between. The CDR3 runs 15 residues. CDR3 sequence: CASSLEFGGRTPLHF. The CDR3 region has the DNA TGTGCCAGCAGCTTAGAATTCGGAGGGCGGACACCCCTCCACTTT.

This clone was recorded only once. The chain has TRBV4-1 and TRBJ2-5; D could derive from TRBD1 or TRBD2 (5 bases each). Germline-derived CDR1 and CDR2 are MGHRA and YSYEKL. Trimming cost V 0 bases and J 0 bases, with 20 bases left between them. The CDR3 contains 19 residues. DNA of the CDR3: TGCGCCAGCAGCCAAGATAGTGTCAGAGGGGCGATTAACCAAGAGACCCAGTACTTC. The encoded protein is CASSQDSVRGAINQETQYF.

The chain combines TRBV5-1 with TRBJ2-1, with a tentative D call TRBD2 (5 bases). Trimming took 2 bases from V and 4 from J, leaving 7 bases between them. The CDR3 loop spans 13 amino acids. Germline V lookup: CDR1 SGHRS, CDR2 YFSETQ. CDR3 sequence reads: CASSFRGYNEQFF. CDR3 sequence (DNA): TGCGCCAGCAGCTTCCGGGGTTACAATGAGCAGTTCTTC.

CDR3 region: CASSRNAGLGETQYF. The CDR3 DNA reads TGTGCCAGCAGCCGGAACGCGGGGCTCGGGGAGACCCAGTACTTC. V gene TRBV7-2 combines with J gene TRBJ2-5; D is possibly TRBD2 (6 bases). With 5 bases removed from V and 5 bases from J, the gap between germline ends came to 18 bases. Germline CDR1 is SGHTA and CDR2 is FQGNSA. This CDR3 is 15 amino acids long.

This chain's CDR3 is CSVKVIIGEQYF. CDR3 nucleotides: TGCAGCGTTAAGGTCATAATCGGCGAGCAGTACTTC. The J gene is TRBJ2-7, the V gene TRBV29-1; D is unresolved. The V and J ends lost 5 bases and 6 bases respectively, with 14 bases between them. The CDR3 is 12 amino acids. CDR1 is SQVTM, CDR2 ANQGSEA, per germline.

The chain joins TRBV28 to TRBJ2-7, with 9 bases matching TRBD2. V trimming: 5 bases; J trimming: 2 bases; junction bases outside the gene matches: 7. There are 15 residues in the CDR3. Germline CDR1 is MDHEN and CDR2 is SYDVKM. The CDR3 DNA reads TGTGCCAGCAGTCACGTGACTAGCGGTACCTACGAGCAGTACTTC. It translates to CASSHVTSGTYEQYF.

This clone was seen only a few times. The V and J genes are TRBV7-2 and TRBJ1-2; D might be TRBD1 (6 bases). V lost 5 bases and J 5 bases, leaving 15 bases between the germline ends. Germline V gene sequence: CDR1 SGHTA, CDR2 FQGNSA. CDR3 length: 14 amino acids. CDR3 sequence (DNA): TGTGCCAGCAGCCCGCTGATGACAGGTTATGGCTACACCTTC. Translation: CASSPLMTGYGYTF. The complete variable domain, with remaining parts taken from reference TRBV7-2 and TRBJ1-2, reads GAGVSQSPSNKVTEKGKDVELRCDPISGHTALYWYRQSLGQGLEFLIYFQGNSAPDKSGLPSDRFSAERTGGSVSTLTIQRTQQEDSAVYLCASSPLMTGYGYTFGSGTRLTVV.

On this clone: Other nucleotide sequences in the sample specify the same CDR3. The chain has TRBV29-1 and TRBJ1-1; no firm D call. Trimming took 6 bases from V and 1 from J, leaving 6 bases between them. The CDR3 covers 11 residues. Germline V lookup: CDR1 SQVTM, CDR2 ANQGSEA. The CDR3 loop reads CSVVENTEAFF. CDR3 DNA: TGCAGCGTAGTAGAGAACACTGAAGCTTTCTTT.